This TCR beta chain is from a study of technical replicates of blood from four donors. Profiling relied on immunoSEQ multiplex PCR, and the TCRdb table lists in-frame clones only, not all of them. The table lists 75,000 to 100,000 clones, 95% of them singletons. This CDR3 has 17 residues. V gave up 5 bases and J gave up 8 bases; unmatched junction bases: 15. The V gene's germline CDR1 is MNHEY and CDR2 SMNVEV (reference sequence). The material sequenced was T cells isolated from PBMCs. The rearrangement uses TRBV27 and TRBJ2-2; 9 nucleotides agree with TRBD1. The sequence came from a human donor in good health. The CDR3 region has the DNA TGTGCCAGCAGTCTAGGGACAGGGAGAGGTTTCCAGGGGGAGCTGTTTTTT. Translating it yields CASSLGTGRGFQGELFF.